One sample yielded the 26 T cell receptor beta chains listed below, sequenced in a study of cytomegalovirus exposure and HLA in healthy donors. PCR was performed using 60 Vbeta and 13 Jbeta primers. Sequencing was performed with immunoSEQ multiplex PCR; in TCRdb, only in-frame clones are kept and a portion is missing. This sample has about 190,000 clones, with around 80% found just once. Specimen: PBMCs. The source of these receptors is a woman younger than 30 in good health and CMV-seronegative.

The chain recombines TRBV30 with TRBJ2-2; the match to TRBD2 covers 7 bases. V was pared by 1 base and J by 6 bases, with 11 bases of the junction left unmatched. CDR1 and CDR2 (germline): GTSNPN, SVGIG (reference sequence). The CDR3 is 16 amino acids. CDR3 bases: TGTGCCTGGAGTGGATCGCCCAGCGGGGCAGCCGGGGAGCTGTTTTTT. Residues: CAWSGSPSGAAGELFF.

V gene TRBV23-1 combines with J gene TRBJ1-3, with TRBD1 identical over 7 bases. TRBV23-1 is annotated as an ORF whose role is uncertain. V lost 2 bases to trimming and J lost 1 base; unmatched junction nucleotides: 14. The CDR3 totals 19 residues. CDR3 amino acids: CASSQQGQKGVRSGNTIYF. CDR3 nucleotides: TGCGCCAGCAGTCAACAGGGACAGAAGGGGGTGAGGTCTGGAAACACCATATATTTT.

This chain uses TRBV11-2 with TRBJ1-1; TRBD1 matches 8 bases. The CDR3 consists of 15 residues. In germline, CDR1 is SGHAT, CDR2 FQNNGV. V was pared by 4 bases and J by 2 bases, with 6 bases of the junction left unmatched. CDR3 residues: CASSSLTGENTEAFF. CDR3 nucleotide sequence: TGTGCCAGCAGCTCACTGACAGGGGAAAACACTGAAGCTTTCTTT. Using reference TRBV11-2 and TRBJ1-1 for the parts outside the CDR3, the full variable domain is EAGVAQSPRYKIIEKRQSVAFWCNPISGHATLYWYQQILGQGPKLLIQFQNNGVVDDSQLPKDRFSAERLKGVDSTLKIQPAKLEDSAVYLCASSSLTGENTEAFFGQGTRLTVV.

J is TRBJ1-2 and V is TRBV2; D is undetermined. The CDR3 has 15 residues. The germline V gene has CDR1 SNHLY and CDR2 FYNNEI. The germline V and J ends were trimmed by 5 bases and 5 bases, with 18 bases remaining between them. The CDR3 sequence is CASSLGSGESYGYTF. In DNA, the CDR3 is TGTGCCAGCAGTTTGGGGTCCGGGGAGTCGTATGGCTACACCTTC.

The V call is TRBV28, the J call TRBJ2-7, with D tentatively TRBD1 (6 bases). Trimming took 6 bases from V and 4 from J, leaving 10 bases between them. This CDR3 region has 12 residues. The germline V gene has CDR1 MDHEN and CDR2 SYDVKM. CDR3 DNA sequence: TGTGCCAGCAGATTACAGGGTTACGAGCAGTACTTC. Amino acids: CASRLQGYEQYF.

This chain connects TRBV27 to TRBJ1-2; D is unresolved. The ends were cut back, 0 bases at V and 3 bases at J, with 11 bases in the middle. The CDR3 consists of 15 residues. Germline-derived CDR1 and CDR2 are MNHEY and SMNVEV (reference sequence). In DNA form, the CDR3 reads TGTGCCAGCAGTTTATCTAAGTCCGGGGACTATGGCTACACCTTC. It encodes CASSLSKSGDYGYTF.

The V gene is TRBV30, the J gene TRBJ1-3; TRBD1 aligns across 10 bases. The ends lost 1 base at V and 0 bases at J; junction bases unmatched: 6. This CDR3 region has 17 residues. Germline V CDR1 and CDR2: GTSNPN, SVGIG (reference sequence). CDR3 nucleotides: TGTGCCTGGAGTGATCAAGACAGGGGGCCCTCTGGAAACACCATATATTTT. It encodes CAWSDQDRGPSGNTIYF. Drawing the rest from reference TRBV30 and TRBJ1-3, the complete variable domain is SQTIHQWPATLVQPVGSPLSLECTVEGTSNPNLYWYRQAAGRGLQLLFYSVGIGQISSEVPQNLSASRPQDRQFILSSKKLLLSDSGFYLCAWSDQDRGPSGNTIYFGEGSWLTVV.

J is TRBJ1-1 and V is TRBV28, with D perhaps TRBD1 (6 bases). Germline V gene lookup returns CDR1 MDHEN and CDR2 SYDVKM. Trimming took off 6 bases at V and 3 bases at J, with 11 bases between the two ends. The CDR3 contains 13 residues. The CDR3 nucleotides read TGTGCCAGCAGAAGACAGGCGGACACTGAAGCTTTCTTT. It encodes CASRRQADTEAFF.

The chain is built from TRBV30 and TRBJ2-1, with D possibly being TRBD1 (5 bases). The CDR3 length is 16 residues. Trimming stripped 0 bases from V and 0 bases from J, with 12 bases between. Germline CDR1 GTSNPN, CDR2 SVGIG (reference sequence). CDR3 residues: CAWSVGAGYSYNEQFF. The DNA of the CDR3 is TGTGCCTGGAGTGTAGGGGCAGGCTACTCCTACAATGAGCAGTTCTTC.

The CDR3 protein is CASSTRPGREYDEQYF. CDR3 DNA sequence: TGTGCCAGCTCAACCCGACCCGGGCGGGAATACGACGAGCAGTACTTC. The genes are TRBV18 and TRBJ2-7, with a weak D call TRBD2 (6 bases). Germline V gene data show CDR1 as KGHSH and CDR2 as LQKENI. The length of the CDR3 is 16 residues. The germline V and J ends were trimmed by 5 bases and 5 bases, with 22 bases remaining between them.

The chain combines TRBV9 with TRBJ2-6; 7 nucleotides line up with TRBD2. The germline V gene encodes CDR1 SGDLS and CDR2 YYNGEE. V shed 9 bases, J shed 0 bases, and the junction held 18 bases outside the gene matches. CDR3 size: 19 residues. The CDR3 reads CANHHNQGGSISGANVLTF. The CDR3 bases are TGTGCCAACCACCATAACCAGGGAGGGTCCATCTCTGGGGCCAACGTCCTGACTTTC. The entire variable domain, with the rest obtained from reference TRBV9 and TRBJ2-6, is as follows: DSGVTQTPKHLITATGQRVTLRCSPRSGDLSVYWYQQSLDQGLQFLIQYYNGEERAKGNILERFSAQQFPDLHSELNLSSLELGDSALYFCANHHNQGGSISGANVLTFGAGSRLTVL.

V and J are TRBV11-2 and TRBJ2-5, with a weak D call TRBD1 (6 bases). Trimming left V 5 bases short and J 2 bases short, with 12 bases between. Germline loops: CDR1 SGHAT, CDR2 FQNNGV. The CDR3 contains 14 residues. In DNA, the CDR3 is TGTGCCAGCAGCAATAACAGGGATCAAGAGACCCAGTACTTC. Translating gives CASSNNRDQETQYF.

V is TRBV4-3 and J is TRBJ2-2; 8 bases line up with TRBD2. CDR3 length: 19 residues. From germline, CDR1 is LGHNA and CDR2 YSLEER. Losses at the gene ends were 0 bases for V and 1 base for J; bases not matched to a gene: 10. CDR3 region: CASSQETAGLAGNTGELFF. The CDR3 DNA follows: TGCGCCAGCAGCCAAGAGACGGCGGGGCTAGCGGGGAACACCGGGGAGCTGTTTTTT.

This clone was seen a handful of times. The rearrangement links TRBV2 to TRBJ2-7; 8 nucleotides align to TRBD1. CDR3 length equals 17 residues. V lost 3 bases and J lost 0; bases outside the gene matches: 10. Germline CDR1 reads SNHLY; CDR2 reads FYNNEI. The CDR3 coding sequence is TGTGCCAGCAGTGATACACCGGGACAGGACCTCTCCTACGAGCAGTACTTC. This codes for CASSDTPGQDLSYEQYF.

This chain connects TRBV28 to TRBJ2-5; 8 nucleotides line up with TRBD2. Germline CDR1 is MDHEN and CDR2 is SYDVKM. V lost 1 base to trimming and J lost 5 bases; unmatched junction nucleotides: 12. The CDR3 is 17 amino acids. The CDR3 DNA follows: TGTGCCAGCAGTTTATCGGGGGGGCTAGAACGTACGGAGACCCAGTACTTC. As protein: CASSLSGGLERTETQYF.

This clone appeared a few times. This chain connects TRBV4-1 to TRBJ1-5; weak D call: TRBD1 (6 bases). V shed 0 bases and J shed 4 bases, with 10 bases lying between them. The CDR3 covers 15 residues. CDR1 is MGHRA and CDR2 is YSYEKL in the germline V gene. For the CDR3, the DNA is TGCGCCAGCAGCCAAGATACAGGGTCGAATCAGCCCCAGCATTTT. This encodes CASSQDTGSNQPQHF.

V and J are TRBV9 and TRBJ2-1; D is possibly TRBD2 (6 bases). Trimming cost V 4 bases and J 9 bases, with 23 bases left between them. The germline V gene has CDR1 SGDLS and CDR2 YYNGEE. This CDR3 spans 16 amino acids. CDR3 nucleotides: TGTGCCAGCAGCTCACGTAGCGGAGCACCCCAAGGTGAGCAGTTCTTC. Translation: CASSSRSGAPQGEQFF. Filled out from reference TRBV9 and TRBJ2-1, the complete variable domain reads DSGVTQTPKHLITATGQRVTLRCSPRSGDLSVYWYQQSLDQGLQFLIQYYNGEERAKGNILERFSAQQFPDLHSELNLSSLELGDSALYFCASSSRSGAPQGEQFFGPGTRLTVL.

This chain joins TRBV4-2 and TRBJ2-7; 10 nucleotides match TRBD2. CDR3 length equals 16 residues. CDR1 LGHNA and CDR2 YNFKEQ come from the germline V gene. The ends lost 0 bases at V and 2 bases at J; junction bases unmatched: 4. The CDR3 reads CASSQDGLAAAYEQYF. Written as DNA, the CDR3 is TGTGCCAGCAGCCAAGACGGACTAGCGGCAGCCTACGAGCAGTACTTC.

The chain joins TRBV2 to TRBJ2-6; TRBD1 aligns across 7 bases. This CDR3 is 18 amino acids long. Germline V gene data show CDR1 as SNHLY and CDR2 as FYNNEI. V trimming: 2 bases; J trimming: 0 bases; junction bases outside the gene matches: 7. CDR3 coding DNA: TGTGCCAGCAGTGAACGGGACAGCTTCAGCTCTGGGGCCAACGTCCTGACTTTC. It encodes CASSERDSFSSGANVLTF.

This clone was counted once. The chain carries TRBV7-9 and TRBJ2-2, with 8 bases that match TRBD1. V shed 4 bases, J shed 1 base, and the junction held 5 bases outside the gene matches. This CDR3 is built from 16 residues. Germline V gene sequence: CDR1 SEHNR, CDR2 FQNEAQ (reference sequence). CDR3 nucleotide sequence: TGTGCCAGCAGCTCCCGGGACAGGCTGAACACCGGGGAGCTGTTTTTT. It codes for CASSSRDRLNTGELFF.

This clone was seen a few times. This rearrangement joins TRBV4-1 to TRBJ1-2, with 7 bases fitting TRBD1. This CDR3 comprises 14 residues. Germline CDR1 reads MGHRA; CDR2 reads YSYEKL. The V and J ends lost 3 bases and 4 bases, in that order; junction bases with no gene match: 5. The CDR3 is CASSQAGTAYGYTF. The CDR3 DNA sequence: TGCGCCAGCAGCCAGGCCGGGACAGCCTATGGCTACACCTTC.

The rearrangement joins TRBV7-2 to TRBJ2-2; TRBD2 might be the D (7 bases). The V gene lost 1 base and the J gene lost 7 bases, with 16 bases spanning the gap. The CDR3 is 16 residues long. Per germline, CDR1 SGHTA and CDR2 FQGNSA. CDR3 loop: CASSLVGGRGNGELFF. For the CDR3, the DNA is TGTGCCAGCAGCTTAGTTGGTGGGAGGGGGAACGGGGAGCTGTTTTTT.

The genes are TRBV9 and TRBJ2-4; the D gene is possibly TRBD2 (7 bases). This CDR3 has 15 amino acids. Germline V gives CDR1 SGDLS, CDR2 YYNGEE. Trimming removed 3 bases from V and 5 bases from J, with 15 bases in between. The CDR3 region has the DNA TGTGCCAGCAGCGCGCCAGGGGAGGGAGAAAACATTCAGTACTTC. Its translation is CASSAPGEGENIQYF. Complete variable domain (other parts from reference TRBV9 and TRBJ2-4): DSGVTQTPKHLITATGQRVTLRCSPRSGDLSVYWYQQSLDQGLQFLIQYYNGEERAKGNILERFSAQQFPDLHSELNLSSLELGDSALYFCASSAPGEGENIQYFGAGTRLSVL.

Regarding this clone: This sample includes further DNA sequences coding for the same CDR3. CDR3 coding DNA: TGTGCCAGCAGTTTGAAGGGGTACGAGCAGTACGTC. Translating it yields CASSLKGYEQYV. The genes are TRBV28 and TRBJ2-7; tentatively, D is TRBD1 (5 bases). Trimming shortened V by 3 bases and J by 4 bases, and 7 bases separated the two germline ends. This CDR3 comprises 12 residues. Germline loops: CDR1 MDHEN, CDR2 SYDVKM.

This clone came up once. J is TRBJ1-1 and V is TRBV18, with D possibly TRBD1 on 6 matching bases. V dropped 8 bases and J dropped 1 base, with 17 bases sitting between them. The CDR3 has 15 residues. CDR1 is KGHSH and CDR2 is LQKENI in the germline V gene. The CDR3 is CASPSFGTQNTEAFF. DNA for the CDR3: TGTGCCAGCCCCTCTTTTGGGACACAGAACACTGAAGCTTTCTTT. The full variable domain, its missing parts supplied by reference TRBV18 and TRBJ1-1, is NAGVMQNPRHLVRRRGQEARLRCSPMKGHSHVYWYRQLPEEGLKFMVYLQKENIIDESGMPKERFSAEFPKEGPSILRIQQVVRGDSAAYFCASPSFGTQNTEAFFGQGTRLTVV.

The chain carries TRBV6-1 and TRBJ1-6; D gene ambiguous. This CDR3 is built from 13 residues. Germline V CDR1 and CDR2: MNHNS, SASEGT. Trimming shortened V by 2 bases and J by 12 bases, and 11 bases separated the two germline ends. CDR3 protein: CASSESVRLPLHF. The CDR3 region has the DNA TGTGCCAGCAGTGAATCGGTGAGGCTACCCCTCCACTTT.